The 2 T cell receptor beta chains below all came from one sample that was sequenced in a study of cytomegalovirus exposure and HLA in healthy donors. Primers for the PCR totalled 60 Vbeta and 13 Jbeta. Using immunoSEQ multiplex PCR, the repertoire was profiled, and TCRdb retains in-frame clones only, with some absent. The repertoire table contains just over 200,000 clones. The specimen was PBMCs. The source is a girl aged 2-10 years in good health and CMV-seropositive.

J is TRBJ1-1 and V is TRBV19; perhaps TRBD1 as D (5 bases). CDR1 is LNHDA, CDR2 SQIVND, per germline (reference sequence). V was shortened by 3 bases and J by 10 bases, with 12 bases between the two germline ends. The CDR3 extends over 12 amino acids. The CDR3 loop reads CASSITGRGAFF. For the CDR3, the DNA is TGTGCCAGTAGTATTACGGGGAGGGGAGCTTTCTTT.

CDR3: CASSPLGAGEWDEQYF. CDR3 bases: TGTGCCAGCAGCCCCCTCGGAGCGGGAGAATGGGACGAGCAGTACTTC. The chain carries TRBV5-4 and TRBJ2-7; 8 nucleotides agree with TRBD2. From germline, CDR1 is SGHNT and CDR2 YYREEE (reference sequence). V shed 4 bases, J shed 5 bases, and the junction held 14 bases outside the gene matches. This CDR3 has 16 residues. Filled out from reference TRBV5-4 and TRBJ2-7, the complete variable domain reads ETGVTQSPTHLIKTRGQQVTLRCSSQSGHNTVSWYQQALGQGPQFIFQYYREEENGRGNFPPRFSGLQFPNYSSELNVNALELDDSALYLCASSPLGAGEWDEQYFGPGTRLTVT.